This T cell receptor (beta chain) comes out of a study of low-dose radiotherapy and immunotherapy resistance in tumors. Study summary: Oral administration of aspirin 300 mg daily occurred for four cycles, commencing at cycle 1 day 1.

Donors were administered nivolumab, ipilimumab, aspirin and low-dose cyclophosphamide, together with low-dose radiotherapy. The CDR3 extends over 18 amino acids. The germline V gene has CDR1 SGHKS and CDR2 YYEKEE (reference sequence). V gave up 2 bases and J gave up 0 bases; unmatched junction bases: 8. This clonotype was counted only a few times. Alpha- and beta-chain coverage of first-strand cDNA came from TRAV- and TRBV-specific primers. With a constant-region primer and a V-primer adapter, TCRs were subjected to roughly 18 PCR cycles of amplification. The mRNA which had been isolated was amplified by in vitro transcription. One entry per CDR3 protein results from TCRdb running MiXCR on the reads. The profile shows 9,700 or so distinct CDR3 sequences, about 75% of them singletons.

The receptor comes from a human donor with advanced metastatic prostate, ovarian, gallbladder or colorectal cancer (not recorded which). This table probably holds off-target reads from a library built for another chain. The chain combines TRBV5-5 with TRBJ2-6; 7 nucleotides match TRBD1. CDR3 sequence reads: CASSFGQGVGSGANVLTF. CDR3 DNA sequence: TGTGCCAGCAGCTTTGGGCAGGGGGTTGGCTCTGGGGCCAACGTCCTGACTTTC.